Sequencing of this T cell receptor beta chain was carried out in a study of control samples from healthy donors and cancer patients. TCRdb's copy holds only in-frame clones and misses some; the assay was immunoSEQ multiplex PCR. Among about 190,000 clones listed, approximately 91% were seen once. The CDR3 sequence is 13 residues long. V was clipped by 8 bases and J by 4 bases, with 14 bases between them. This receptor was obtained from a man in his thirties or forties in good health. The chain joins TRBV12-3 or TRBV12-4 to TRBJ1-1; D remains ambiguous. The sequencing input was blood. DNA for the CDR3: TGTGCCAGCCATTCTGGGCAGATCACTGAAGCTTTCTTT. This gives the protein CASHSGQITEAFF.